This T cell receptor (beta chain) stems from a study of OX40 agonist ivuxolimab in advanced cancers. Context from the whole study: The costimulatory receptor OX40 (CD134) was targeted by ivuxolimab, a fully human IgG2 agonistic monoclonal antibody. Among the roughly 50 dose-escalation patients, some 20 had hepatocellular carcinoma, about 15 melanoma, 9 renal cell carcinoma and 9 head and neck cancer. Intravenous ivuxolimab was administered to patients every 2 weeks at six dose levels: 0.01, 0.1, 0.3, 1.5, 3 and 10 mg/kg. Prior anti-PD-1, anti-PD-L1 or anti-CTLA-4 therapy was permitted, and 30% to 45% of dose-escalation patients had received checkpoint inhibitors. The paper reports the monotherapy dose-escalation portion (N of about 54 patients) of the phase I ivuxolimab trial. Partial responses occurred in three dose-escalation patients: two with cutaneous melanoma and one with hepatocellular carcinoma. The purpose of peripheral TCRbeta sequencing was to test whether ivuxolimab changed TCR sequence diversity and led to clonal T-cell expansion. The dose-escalation cohort was 80% to 90% male with a mean age of about 65 years, ranging from about 23 to 85. Broader findings and caveats from the paper: On average, CD8+ T cells showed more expanded clones than CD4+ T cells after ivuxolimab. In the 0.1-3.0 mg/kg groups, partial responders were among the patients with the lowest normalized peripheral clonal expansion, particularly in CD8+ T cells. At doses of 0.1 to 3.0 mg/kg, clonal expansion of both CD4+ and CD8+ T cells in blood was seen between baseline and week 6. The antigen specificity of the peripheral T cells that underwent clonal expansion was not determined. Low levels of normalized T-cell clonal expansion were also seen in some patients who did not respond.

Genomic DNA was isolated from the sorted cells so that the TCRbeta CDR3 region could be sequenced. The immunoSEQ Assay was used to sequence the TCRbeta CDR3 regions. Sourced from immuneACCESS, this table was stored by TCRdb with only in-frame sequences that have V and J called. A share of the clones is absent; for the studies checked, an unresolved V gene accounts for under half, and the remainder has no known explanation. For this sample there are around 27,000 clones; roughly 84% appear just once. The ten largest clones take up 22% of the sample. Worth noting for this clone: Its specific antigen is unknown. One base away there is no much larger clone; base qualities are not given.

In the germline V gene (reference sequence), CDR1 corresponds to LNHNV and CDR2 to YYDKDF. The CDR3, cysteine through phenylalanine, is 14 amino acids long. Just CDR3 DNA is preserved here, 42 bases in frame from base 1. V is shortened by 8 bases, J by 0 bases, and the region joining them spans 12 bases. Patients with autoimmune disease history or receiving systemic immunosuppression were excluded from the trial. Peripheral blood for TCR sequencing was drawn from every dose cohort at baseline, at cycle 4 day 1 and at cycle 7 day 1. Samples were obtained from an open-label, multicenter, first-in-human phase I dose-escalation trial of ivuxolimab. Adults with locally advanced or metastatic head and neck squamous cell, hepatocellular, melanoma or renal cell carcinoma were enrolled in the trial. Before TCR sequencing, CD4+ T cells and CD8+ T cells were sorted from peripheral blood as separate populations.

Sequencing was performed on CD4+ or CD8+ T cells sorted from blood, taken in a trial of the OX40 agonist ivuxolimab. This receptor was taken from an adult with an advanced solid tumor such as melanoma, head and neck, liver or kidney cancer. The rearranged chain carries TRBV15 and TRBJ2-3; the D segment cannot be called with confidence. The base sequence is TGTGCCACCGGGTTTTCCGTCAGCACAGATACGCAGTATTTT. This gives the protein CATGFSVSTDTQYF.